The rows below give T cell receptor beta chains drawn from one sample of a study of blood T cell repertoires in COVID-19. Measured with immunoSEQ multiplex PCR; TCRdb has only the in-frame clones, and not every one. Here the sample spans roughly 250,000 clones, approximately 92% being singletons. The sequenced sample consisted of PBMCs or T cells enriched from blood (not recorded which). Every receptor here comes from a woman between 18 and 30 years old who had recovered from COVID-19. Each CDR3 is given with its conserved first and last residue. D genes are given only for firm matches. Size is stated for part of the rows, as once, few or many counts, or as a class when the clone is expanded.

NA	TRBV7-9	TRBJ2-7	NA	CASSKSGALSSYEQYF	TGTGCCAGCAGCAAGTCGGGAGCCCTAAGCTCCTACGAGCAGTACTTC
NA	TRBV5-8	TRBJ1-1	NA	CASSRTENTEAFF	TGTGCCAGCAGCCGGACAGAGAACACTGAAGCTTTCTTT
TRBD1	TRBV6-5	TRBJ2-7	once	CASKDRAFSEQYF	TGTGCCAGCAAGGACAGGGCCTTTTCCGAGCAGTACTTC
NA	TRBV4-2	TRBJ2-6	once	CASSQSSGAGANVLTF	TGTGCCAGCAGCCAATCATCAGGTGCTGGGGCCAACGTCCTGACTTTC
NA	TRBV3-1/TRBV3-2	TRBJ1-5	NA	CASSQSLGLRVPQHF	TGTGCCAGCAGCCAAAGCTTGGGTCTTCGGGTGCCCCAGCATTTT
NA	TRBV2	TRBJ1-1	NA	CASSSQTVGSEAFF	TGTGCCAGCAGTAGTCAGACTGTAGGCTCTGAAGCTTTCTTT
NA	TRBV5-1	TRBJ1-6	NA	CASSLEVRSRTVNSPLHF	TGCGCCAGCAGCTTGGAAGTCCGCTCAAGGACAGTCAATTCACCCCTCCACTTT
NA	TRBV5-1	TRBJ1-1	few	CASSFFQGHTEAFF	TGCGCCAGCAGCTTCTTCCAGGGGCACACTGAAGCTTTCTTT
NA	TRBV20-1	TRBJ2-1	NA	CSATPGHEQFF	TGCAGTGCTACGCCAGGGCATGAGCAGTTCTTC
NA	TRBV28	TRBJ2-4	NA	CASSRGATKNIQYF	TGTGCCAGCAGCCGGGGGGCCACCAAAAACATTCAGTACTTC
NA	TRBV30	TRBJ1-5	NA	CAWATAGLQPQHF	TGTGCCTGGGCAACCGCAGGGCTTCAGCCCCAGCATTTT
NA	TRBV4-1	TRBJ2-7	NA	CASSQDSGVVPYEQYF	TGCGCCAGCAGCCAAGATTCGGGGGTAGTGCCCTACGAGCAGTACTTC
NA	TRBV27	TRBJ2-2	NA	CASSGEGGPHTGELFF	TGTGCCAGCAGTGGGGAGGGGGGCCCTCACACCGGGGAGCTGTTTTTT
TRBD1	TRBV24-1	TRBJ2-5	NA	CATSDSLTGGLYQETQYF	TGTGCCACCAGTGATTCCCTCACAGGGGGCCTGTACCAAGAGACCCAGTACTTC
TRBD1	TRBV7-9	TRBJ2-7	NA	CASSPRQGAPYEQYF	TGTGCCAGCAGCCCGCGACAGGGTGCGCCCTACGAGCAGTACTTC
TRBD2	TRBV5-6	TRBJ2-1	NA	CASSPGSNGLAPYREQFF	TGTGCCAGCAGCCCGGGGTCGAACGGACTAGCGCCTTACAGGGAGCAGTTCTTC
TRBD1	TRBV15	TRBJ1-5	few	CATSRDGRGIGQPQHF	TGTGCCACCAGCAGAGATGGCAGGGGGATTGGGCAGCCCCAGCATTTT
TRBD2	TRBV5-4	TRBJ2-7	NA	CASSLASGGADYEQYF	TGTGCCAGCAGCTTGGCGAGCGGGGGAGCCGACTACGAGCAGTACTTC
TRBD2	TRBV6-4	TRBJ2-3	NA	CASSDSSGGATDTQYF	TGTGCCAGCAGTGACTCGAGCGGGGGGGCCACAGATACGCAGTATTTT
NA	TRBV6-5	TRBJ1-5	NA	CASSGQGGNQPQHF	TGTGCCAGCTCTGGGCAGGGCGGCAATCAGCCCCAGCATTTT
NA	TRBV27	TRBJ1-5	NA	CASSLGGENQPQHF	TGTGCCAGCAGTCTGGGAGGGGAAAATCAGCCCCAGCATTTT
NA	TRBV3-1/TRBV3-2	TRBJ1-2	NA	CASSHGQTKFYGYTF	TGTGCCAGCAGCCACGGACAGACTAAATTCTATGGCTACACCTTC
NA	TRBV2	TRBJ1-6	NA	CASRGGSGGNSPLHF	TGTGCCAGCAGGGGGGGGTCGGGGGGCAATTCACCCCTCCACTTT
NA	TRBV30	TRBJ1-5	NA	CAWSVGQWGQPQHF	TGTGCCTGGAGTGTAGGGCAGTGGGGCCAGCCCCAGCATTTT
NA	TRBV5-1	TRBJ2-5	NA	CASSLVAGEETQYF	TGCGCCAGCAGCTTGGTGGCAGGGGAAGAGACCCAGTACTTC
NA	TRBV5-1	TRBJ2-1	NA	CASRDSASYNEQFF	TGCGCCAGCAGAGACAGTGCCTCCTACAATGAGCAGTTCTTC
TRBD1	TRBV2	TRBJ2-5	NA	CASRRGQVGQETQYF	TGTGCCAGCAGGCGGGGACAGGTTGGGCAAGAGACCCAGTACTTC
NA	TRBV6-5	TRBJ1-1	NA	CASSLRQLNTEAFF	TGTGCCAGCAGCCTACGACAGCTTAACACTGAAGCTTTCTTT
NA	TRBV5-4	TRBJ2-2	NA	CASSLGAANTGELFF	TGTGCCAGCAGCTTGGGGGCCGCGAACACCGGGGAGCTGTTTTTT
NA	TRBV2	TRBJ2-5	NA	CASRLKRGTQYF	TGTGCCAGCAGATTAAAGCGCGGGACCCAGTACTTC
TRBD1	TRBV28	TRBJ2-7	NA	CASSSPASQGARDEQYF	TGTGCCAGCAGTTCCCCTGCGAGTCAGGGGGCGAGGGACGAGCAGTACTTC
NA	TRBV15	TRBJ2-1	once	CATSSRVGNEQFF	TGTGCCACCAGCAGCCGGGTGGGTAATGAGCAGTTCTTC
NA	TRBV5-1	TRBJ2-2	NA	CASSPSAANTGELFF	TGCGCCAGCAGCCCATCGGCGGCGAACACCGGGGAGCTGTTTTTT
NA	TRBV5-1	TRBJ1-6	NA	CASSLGARTVSSPLHF	TGCGCCAGCAGCTTAGGCGCACGGACAGTATCCTCACCCCTCCACTTT
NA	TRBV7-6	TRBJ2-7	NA	CASSLGPEHSYEQYF	TGTGCCAGCAGCTTAGGGCCAGAACACTCCTACGAGCAGTACTTC
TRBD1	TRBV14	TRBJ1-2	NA	CASSLPDRLANYGYTF	TGTGCCAGCAGCCTCCCGGACAGGTTAGCTAACTATGGCTACACCTTC
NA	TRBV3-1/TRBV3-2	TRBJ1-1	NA	CASSPLGVGAWGVTLAFF	TGTGCCAGCAGCCCACTCGGAGTGGGGGCGTGGGGTGTGACTTTGGCTTTCTTT
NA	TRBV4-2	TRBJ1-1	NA	CASSQDRGGPEAFF	TGTGCCAGCAGCCAAGATAGAGGAGGGCCTGAAGCTTTCTTT